Here is one TCR beta chain with its context. This CDR3 region has 11 residues. Germline V gene data show CDR1 as DFQATT and CDR2 as SNEGSKA (reference sequence). V dropped 3 bases and J dropped 5 bases, with 8 bases sitting between them. The data are from a study of cytomegalovirus exposure and HLA in healthy donors. Use of 60 Vbeta and 13 Jbeta primers characterized the PCR. The repertoire was sequenced with immunoSEQ multiplex PCR; TCRdb's copy has only in-frame clones and lacks some. The sample consists of approximately 100,000 clones, over 65% of them appearing once. Sequencing was performed on PBMCs. V and J are TRBV20-1 and TRBJ2-7; D remains ambiguous. This clonotype originated in a male donor in good health and CMV-seronegative. The CDR3 nucleotides read TGCAGTGCTAGGCTCGCGGACGAGCAGTACTTC. Its translation is CSARLADEQYF.